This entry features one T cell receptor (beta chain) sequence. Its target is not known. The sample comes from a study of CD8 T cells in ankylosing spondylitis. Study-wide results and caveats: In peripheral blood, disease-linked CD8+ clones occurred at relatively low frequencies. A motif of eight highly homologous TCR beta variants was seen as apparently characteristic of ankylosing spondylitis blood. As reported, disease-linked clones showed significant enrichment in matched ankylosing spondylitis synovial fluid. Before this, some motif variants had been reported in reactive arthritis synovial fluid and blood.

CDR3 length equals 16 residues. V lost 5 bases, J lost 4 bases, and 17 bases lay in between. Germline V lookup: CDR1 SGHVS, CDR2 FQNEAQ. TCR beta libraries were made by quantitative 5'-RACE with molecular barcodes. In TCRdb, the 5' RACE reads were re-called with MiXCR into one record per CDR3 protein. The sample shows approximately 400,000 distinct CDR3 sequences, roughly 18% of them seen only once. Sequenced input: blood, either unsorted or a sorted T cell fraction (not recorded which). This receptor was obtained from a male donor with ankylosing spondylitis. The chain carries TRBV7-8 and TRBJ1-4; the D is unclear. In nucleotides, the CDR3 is TGTGCCAGCAGCGCCAAGACTGCGCTGTTTAATGAAAAACTGTTTTTT. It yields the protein CASSAKTALFNEKLFF.